This record covers a single T cell receptor (beta chain). What it recognizes is unknown. The data stem from a study of T cell responses to AZD1222 COVID-19 vaccine. Study-wide results and caveats: White British donors predominated, females outnumbered males, and clonal diversity was possibly underestimated. Only six individuals given AZD1222 were seropositive at baseline.

Generated by immunoSEQ multiplex PCR, the TCRdb table keeps only in-frame clones and is missing some. The sample shows some 56,000 clones, 70% to 90% of them seen only once. The CDR3 is made up of 11 amino acids. Sample: peripheral blood, taken on day 0 of AZD1222 vaccination. The chain is built from TRBV7-5 and TRBJ1-2. TRBV7-5 is a pseudogene locus. The TCR comes from an adult in good health. The CDR3 DNA reads TGTGCCAGAAGCTTAGTCCATAACCAAAACTTC. Translation gives CARSLVHNQNF.